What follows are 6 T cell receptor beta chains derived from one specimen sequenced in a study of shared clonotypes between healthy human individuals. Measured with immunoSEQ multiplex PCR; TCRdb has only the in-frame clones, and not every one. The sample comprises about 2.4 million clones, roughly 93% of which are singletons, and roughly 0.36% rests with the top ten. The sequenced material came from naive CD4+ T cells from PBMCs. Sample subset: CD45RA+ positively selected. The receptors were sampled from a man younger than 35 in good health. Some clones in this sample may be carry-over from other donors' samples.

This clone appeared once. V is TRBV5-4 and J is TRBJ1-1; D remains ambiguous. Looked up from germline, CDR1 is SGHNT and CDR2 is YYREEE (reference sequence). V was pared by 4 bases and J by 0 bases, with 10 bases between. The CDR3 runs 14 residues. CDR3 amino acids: CASSPGIVNTEAFF. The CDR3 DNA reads TGTGCCAGCAGCCCCGGGATCGTGAACACTGAAGCTTTCTTT.

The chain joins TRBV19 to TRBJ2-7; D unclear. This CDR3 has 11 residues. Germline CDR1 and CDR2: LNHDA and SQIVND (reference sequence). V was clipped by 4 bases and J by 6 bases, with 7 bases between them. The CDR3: CASSNRAEQYF. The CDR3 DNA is TGTGCCAGTAGTAACCGGGCCGAGCAGTACTTC. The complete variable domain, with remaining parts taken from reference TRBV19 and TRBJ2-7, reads DGGITQSPKYLFRKEGQNVTLSCEQNLNHDAMYWYRQDPGQGLRLIYYSQIVNDFQKGDIAEGYSVSREKKESFPLTVTSAQKNPTAFYLCASSNRAEQYFGPGTRLTVT.

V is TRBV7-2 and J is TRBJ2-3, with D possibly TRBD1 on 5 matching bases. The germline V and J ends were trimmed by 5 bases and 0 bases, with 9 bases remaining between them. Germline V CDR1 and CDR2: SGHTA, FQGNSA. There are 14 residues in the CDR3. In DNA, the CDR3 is TGTGCCAGCAGCGTCAGGGTTAGCACAGATACGCAGTATTTT. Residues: CASSVRVSTDTQYF.

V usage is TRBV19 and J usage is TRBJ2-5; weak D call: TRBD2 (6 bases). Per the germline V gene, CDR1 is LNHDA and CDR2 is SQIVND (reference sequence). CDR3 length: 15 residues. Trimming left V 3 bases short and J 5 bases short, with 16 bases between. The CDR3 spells CASSIKGTAGETQYF. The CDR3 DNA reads TGTGCCAGTAGTATTAAGGGTACGGCGGGGGAGACCCAGTACTTC. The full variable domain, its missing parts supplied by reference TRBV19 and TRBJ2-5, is DGGITQSPKYLFRKEGQNVTLSCEQNLNHDAMYWYRQDPGQGLRLIYYSQIVNDFQKGDIAEGYSVSREKKESFPLTVTSAQKNPTAFYLCASSIKGTAGETQYFGPGTRLLVL.

The CDR3 here is CATSRVTGNQPQHF. The CDR3 DNA follows: TGTGCCACCAGCAGAGTAACAGGGAATCAGCCCCAGCATTTT. This rearrangement joins TRBV15 to TRBJ1-5; possibly TRBD1 for D (6 bases). The V end lost 1 base, the J end lost 4 bases, and 8 bases lay between the germline ends. The germline V gene encodes CDR1 LNHNV and CDR2 YYDKDF (reference sequence). This CDR3 spans 14 amino acids.

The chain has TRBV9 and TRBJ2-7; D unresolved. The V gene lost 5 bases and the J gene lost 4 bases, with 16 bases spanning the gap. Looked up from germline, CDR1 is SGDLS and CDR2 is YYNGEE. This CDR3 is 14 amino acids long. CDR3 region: CASSLDAYDYEQYF. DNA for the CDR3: TGTGCCAGCAGTCTAGACGCGTATGATTACGAGCAGTACTTC.